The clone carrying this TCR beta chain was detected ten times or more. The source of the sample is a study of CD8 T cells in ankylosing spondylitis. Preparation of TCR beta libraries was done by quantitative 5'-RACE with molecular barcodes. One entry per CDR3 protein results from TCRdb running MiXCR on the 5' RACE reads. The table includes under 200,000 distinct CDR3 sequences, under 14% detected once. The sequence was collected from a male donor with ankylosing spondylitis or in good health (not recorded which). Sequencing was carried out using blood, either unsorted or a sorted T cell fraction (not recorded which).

CDR3 nucleotides: TGCAGTGCCCTTACCGGGACTAGCGGGAGTACAGATACGCAGTATTTT. It yields the protein CSALTGTSGSTDTQYF. The chain couples TRBV20-1 to TRBJ2-3; 14 bases fit TRBD2. CDR1 and CDR2 from the germline V gene are DFQATT and SNEGSKA (reference sequence). This CDR3 has 16 amino acids. V lost 6 bases and J lost 3; bases outside the gene matches: 8.